This T cell receptor beta chain was sequenced for a study of T cell repertoires in aging, cancer and after chemotherapy. Study background: Paired samples before and after chemotherapy came from glioblastoma patients receiving temozolomide-based therapy. Findings and limits, study-wide: No conclusions about immunological memory after chemotherapy can be drawn from the repertoire data. Compared with age-matched healthy donors, untreated hematological or solid cancer patients showed higher blood TCR clonality.

About this clonotype: Its cognate antigen is unknown.

TCR beta rearrangements were amplified from peripheral blood genomic DNA. A mixed TRB-A/B primer pool amplified rearranged TRB by multiplex touch-down PCR. A single record per CDR3 protein comes from TCRdb applying MiXCR to the multiplex PCR reads. The sample carries just over 1,000 distinct CDR3 sequences, roughly 27% recorded once. Germline loops: CDR1 MNHEY, CDR2 SVGEGT. CDR3 length: 17 residues. J was trimmed by 5 bases and V by 7 bases; bases with no gene match: 12. The chain couples TRBV6-2 or TRBV6-3 to TRBJ2-5, with TRBD2 identical over 14 bases. Material: blood. The clonotype originates from a human donor with a solid tumor. The chain's CDR3 is CASTAGLAGAPGETQYF. CDR3 nucleotide sequence: TGTGCCAGCACAGCGGGACTAGCGGGAGCTCCAGGGGAGACCCAGTACTTC.